The rows below give T cell receptor beta chains drawn from one sample of a study of regulatory dendritic cells for organ transplantation. TCRdb's copy holds only in-frame clones and misses some; the assay was immunoSEQ multiplex PCR. The data show over 25,000 clones, with roughly 85% seen just once and about 0.095% held by the top ten. The sequenced sample consisted of naive CD4+ T cells from blood. These receptors all stem from a human donor in good health. CDR3s include the opening cysteine and the closing phenylalanine or tryptophan.

>TRBV7-9|TRBJ1-6
CASSLGRLPDNSPLHF
>TRBV10-3|TRBJ2-5
CAISGGGETQYF
>TRBV5-1|TRBJ1-3
CASSLAVGGVSSSGNTIYF
>TRBV11-3|TRBJ2-1
CASSLGGPSDNEQFF
>TRBV7-9|TRBJ2-1
CASSTGGIHNEQFF
>TRBV7-2|TRBJ2-1
CASSLGRGPYNEQFF
>TRBV9|TRBJ1-1
CASSVLETGAEAFF
>TRBV11-3|TRBJ2-2
CASSPGTNTGELFF
>TRBV6-5|TRBJ1-5
CASSYRSQGNQPQHF
>TRBV12-5|TRBJ2-7
CASGLVRGSHEQYF
>TRBV6-5|TRBJ2-5
CASSYYSQETQYF
>TRBV7-3|TRBJ2-1
CASSSRLAGNNEQFF
>TRBV19|TRBJ2-3
CASSTTGLTDTQYF
>TRBV5-8|TRBJ1-4
CASSSPGQGKKLFF
>TRBV5-1|TRBJ1-1
CASSPGQGKLEAFF
>TRBV6-4|TRBJ1-1
CASRTGGVRAEAFF
>TRBV7-9|TRBJ2-1
CASSHRDNEQFF
>TRBV5-1|TRBJ2-3
CASSPGGSGADTQYF
>TRBV5-5|TRBJ1-1
CASSLRGGMNTEAFF
>TRBV6-1|TRBJ1-5
CASSLTGEGQPQHF
>TRBV12-5|TRBJ1-3
CASGLGNNRNTIYF
>TRBV5-1|TRBJ2-7
CASSSSTSGPDYEQYF
>TRBV6-5|TRBJ2-5
CASSFAPGGAQYF
>TRBV2|TRBJ1-6
CASSRDKPSSYNSPLHF
>TRBV27|TRBJ2-7
CASSPLAGEGREQYF
>TRBV5-8|TRBJ1-4
CASCLPGQGDEKLFF
>TRBV19|TRBJ1-2
CASKKGYGTGFGYTF
>TRBV27|TRBJ1-5
CASSLAGAGEGQPQHF
>TRBV6-4|TRBJ2-2
CASRREGNTGELFF
>TRBV29-1|TRBJ2-3
CSVVGRGETDTQYF
>TRBV11-3|TRBJ2-3
CASSLSSGAGDTQYF
>TRBV7-9|TRBJ2-7
CASRSTSGKSSYEQYF
>TRBV6-6|TRBJ1-2
CASSYSRLTNYGYTF
>TRBV11-2|TRBJ2-3
CASSPRTGEDTQYF
>TRBV5-1|TRBJ1-5
CASSLADSSNQPQHF
>TRBV15|TRBJ1-1
CATSRVTGPTEAFF